This T cell receptor (beta chain) was obtained from a study of blood T cell repertoires in COVID-19. Study summary: The United States, Italy and Spain supplied acute and convalescent COVID-19 samples. Sample material is recorded as cDNA or gDNA derived from T cells, B-cell-depleted T cells, or PBMCs.

Trimming cost V 1 base and J 5 bases, with 5 bases left between them. Germline assignment: CDR1 GTSNPN and CDR2 SVGIG (reference sequence). The CDR3 is 11 residues long. Original data processing: Reference gene primer amplification gave nucleated cell count estimates. Clones were read by immunoSEQ multiplex PCR, and TCRdb kept only the in-frame ones, dropping some. The V and J calls and clone size were taken over from that table, and D and trimming were inferred from the DNA. The data contain some 160,000 clones, roughly nine tenths of them singletons. The chain is built from TRBV30 and TRBJ1-2, with D uncertain. The receptor's source is a woman in her fifties or sixties with active COVID-19. Sample: peripheral blood. The CDR3 reads CAWSGGYGYTF. Written as DNA, the CDR3 is TGTGCCTGGAGTGGAGGGTATGGCTACACCTTC.